The following is a TCR beta chain sequence with its context. This entry is derived from a study of shared clonotypes between healthy human individuals. Here immunoSEQ multiplex PCR was the method, and the copy in TCRdb shows in-frame clones only, minus some. The table records fewer than 1.6 million clones, about 98.5% of them present only once. The CDR3 sequence is 12 residues long. V lost 7 bases and J lost 6; bases outside the gene matches: 4. Germline loops: CDR1 MGHRA, CDR2 YSYEKL. This chain connects TRBV4-1 to TRBJ2-3; 7 nucleotides agree with TRBD1. Sequences were obtained from naive CD4+ T cells sorted from blood. As to subset: CD45RA+ positively selected. The receptor was derived from a man aged 30 to 45 in good health. CDR3 coding DNA: TGCGCCAGCAAAGGGGGCGGGGATACGCAGTATTTT. This sequence encodes CASKGGGDTQYF.